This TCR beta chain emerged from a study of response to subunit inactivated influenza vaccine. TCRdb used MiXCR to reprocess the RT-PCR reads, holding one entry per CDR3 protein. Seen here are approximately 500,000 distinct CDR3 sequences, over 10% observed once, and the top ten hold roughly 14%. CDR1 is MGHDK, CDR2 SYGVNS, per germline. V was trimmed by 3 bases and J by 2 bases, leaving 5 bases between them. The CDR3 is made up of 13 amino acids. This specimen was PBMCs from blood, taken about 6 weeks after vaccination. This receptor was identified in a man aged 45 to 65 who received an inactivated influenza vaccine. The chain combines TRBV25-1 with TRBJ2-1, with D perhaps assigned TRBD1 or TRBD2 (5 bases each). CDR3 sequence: CASSEGAYNEQFF. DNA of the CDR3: TGTGCCAGCAGTGAGGGGGCCTACAATGAGCAGTTCTTC. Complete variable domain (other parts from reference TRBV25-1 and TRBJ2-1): EADIYQTPRYLVIGTGKKITLECSQTMGHDKMYWYQQDPGMELHLIHYSYGVNSTEKGDLSSESTVSRIRTEHFPLTLESARPSHTSQYLCASSEGAYNEQFFGPGTRLTVL.